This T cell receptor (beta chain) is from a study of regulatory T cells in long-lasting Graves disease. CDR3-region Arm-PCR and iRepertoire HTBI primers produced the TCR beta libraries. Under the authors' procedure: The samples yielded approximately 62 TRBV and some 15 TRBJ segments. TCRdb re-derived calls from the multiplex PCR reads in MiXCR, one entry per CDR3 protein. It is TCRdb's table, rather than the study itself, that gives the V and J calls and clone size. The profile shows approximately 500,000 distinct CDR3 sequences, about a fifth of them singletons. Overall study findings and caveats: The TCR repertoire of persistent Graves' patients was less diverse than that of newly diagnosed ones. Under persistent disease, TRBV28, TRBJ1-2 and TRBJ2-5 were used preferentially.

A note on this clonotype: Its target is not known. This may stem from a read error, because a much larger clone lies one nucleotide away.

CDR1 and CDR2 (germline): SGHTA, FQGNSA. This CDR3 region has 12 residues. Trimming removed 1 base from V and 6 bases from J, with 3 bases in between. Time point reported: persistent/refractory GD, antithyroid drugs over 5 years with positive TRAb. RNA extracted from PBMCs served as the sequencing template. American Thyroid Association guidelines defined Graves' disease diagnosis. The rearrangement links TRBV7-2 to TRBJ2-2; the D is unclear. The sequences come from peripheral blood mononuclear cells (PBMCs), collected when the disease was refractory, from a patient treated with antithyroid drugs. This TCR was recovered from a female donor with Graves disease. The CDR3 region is CTSSLDAGELFF. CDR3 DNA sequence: TGTACCAGCAGCTTAGATGCCGGGGAGCTGTTTTTT.